One and the same sample provided the 15 T cell receptor beta chains below, sequenced in a study of cytomegalovirus exposure and HLA in healthy donors (dated 2017 in TCRdb). Preparation of the library involved the immunoSEQ multiplex PCR assay. For the multiplex PCR, a mixture combining 60 forward primers for TCR Vbeta segments and 13 reverse primers for TCR Jbeta segments was used. TCRdb took over this immuneACCESS table, retaining in-frame rearrangements with V and J assigned. Such tables are incomplete; in checked studies, under half of the missing clones stem from an unresolved V gene, and the remainder is unexplained. In this sample the table shows under 40,000 clones, 70% to 80% of which occur a single time. Of the sample, 8.4% is held by the ten largest clones. The sequenced sample consisted of PBMCs. These receptors all stem from a woman aged 25 to 39 in good health and CMV-seropositive.

The gene calls are TRBV5-1 and TRBJ2-3; possibly TRBD2 for D (5 bases). V dropped 2 bases and J dropped 6 bases, with 16 bases sitting between them. The germline CDR1 and CDR2 sequences are SGHRS and YFSETQ. This CDR3 region has 15 residues. The CDR3 is CASSFQLPGYDTQYF. The CDR3 DNA reads as TGCGCCAGCAGCTTCCAACTCCCGGGGTATGATACGCAGTATTTT.

This chain links TRBV19 with TRBJ1-2; 9 bases agree with TRBD1. CDR1 and CDR2 from the germline V gene are LNHDA and SQIVND (reference sequence). V was clipped by 3 bases and J by 3 bases; unmatched bases: 2. There are 14 residues in the CDR3. CDR3 bases: TGTGCCAGTAGTATCGACAGGGGGTACTATGGCTACACCTTC. Protein sequence: CASSIDRGYYGYTF.

This clone was detected a few times. The chain has TRBV7-3 and TRBJ2-1; D is perhaps TRBD1 (5 bases). Per germline, CDR1 SGHTA and CDR2 FQGTGA. This CDR3 is 12 amino acids long. Trimming stripped 3 bases from V and 10 bases from J, with 10 bases between. DNA of the CDR3: TGTGCCAGCAGCTTGACCCCAGGGGAGCAGTTCTTC. Its translation is CASSLTPGEQFF. The full variable domain, completed using reference TRBV7-3 and TRBJ2-1, is GAGVSQTPSNKVTEKGKYVELRCDPISGHTALYWYRQSLGQGPEFLIYFQGTGAADDSGLPNDRFFAVRPEGSVSTLKIQRTERGDSAVYLCASSLTPGEQFFGPGTRLTVL.

As for this clone: At the DNA level, this CDR3 is encoded by other sequences in the same sample as well. This chain's CDR3 is CASSFGQGREKLFF. In nucleotides, the CDR3 is TGTGCCAGCAGTTTTGGACAGGGAAGGGAAAAACTGTTTTTT. V gene TRBV28 combines with J gene TRBJ1-4; TRBD1 matches 8 bases. Per the germline V gene, CDR1 is MDHEN and CDR2 is SYDVKM. CDR3 length: 14 residues. Trimming at V came to 3 bases and at J to 8 bases, leaving 5 bases not matched to a gene.

The chain recombines TRBV6-6 with TRBJ2-7; D is undetermined. Germline CDR1 MNHNY, CDR2 SVGAGI (reference sequence). This CDR3 spans 14 amino acids. V was trimmed by 2 bases and J by 0 bases, leaving 8 bases between them. CDR3 coding DNA: TGTGCCAGCAGTTACCTGGGCAACTCCTACGAGCAGTACTTC. It codes for CASSYLGNSYEQYF.

The rearrangement uses TRBV7-9 and TRBJ2-1; 7 bases are shared with TRBD1. The CDR3 has 13 amino acids. Germline V gene sequence: CDR1 SEHNR, CDR2 FQNEAQ (reference sequence). After removal of 4 bases from V and 9 bases from J, the junction contained 6 bases not matched to a gene. The CDR3 coding sequence is TGTGCCAGCAGCTCGACAGGGAACGCTGAGCAGTTCTTC. Translation gives CASSSTGNAEQFF. Full variable domain (rest looked up from reference TRBV7-9 and TRBJ2-1): DTGVSQNPRHKITKRGQNVTFRCDPISEHNRLYWYRQTLGQGPEFLTYFQNEAQLEKSRLLSDRFSAERPKGSFSTLEIQRTEQGDSAMYLCASSSTGNAEQFFGPGTRLTVL.

This clone was detected only a few times. This chain links TRBV19 with TRBJ2-1, with TRBD1 matching 10 bases. Germline values: CDR1 LNHDA, CDR2 SQIVND (reference sequence). J was trimmed by 0 bases and V by 5 bases; bases with no gene match: 7. The CDR3 length is 17 residues. CDR3 sequence: CASSLGTGALSYNEQFF. As DNA, the CDR3 is TGTGCCAGTAGTCTCGGGACAGGGGCTCTCTCCTACAATGAGCAGTTCTTC.

The chain combines TRBV7-8 with TRBJ2-5; 15 bases are shared with TRBD2. The DNA end is more similar to TRBJ2-7, so the J call may be wrong. The CDR3 extends over 18 amino acids. Germline CDR1 is SGHVS and CDR2 is FQNEAQ. The CDR3 reads CASSHGLAGGPITYEQYF. CDR3 nucleotides: TGTGCCAGCAGCCATGGACTAGCGGGAGGGCCAATCACCTACGAGCAGTACTTC.

This chain connects TRBV4-1 to TRBJ1-3; 7 bases align to TRBD1. CDR1 is MGHRA and CDR2 is YSYEKL in the germline V gene. The CDR3 runs to 15 residues. Trimming took 3 bases from V and 4 from J; bases not matched to a gene: 6. Here the CDR3 reads CASSQERQGGNTIYF. As DNA, the CDR3 is TGCGCCAGCAGCCAGGAACGACAGGGAGGAAACACCATATATTTT.

The chain joins TRBV7-9 to TRBJ2-5, with 10 bases fitting TRBD2. The V and J ends lost 1 base and 2 bases, in that order; junction bases with no gene match: 4. The germline gives CDR1 SEHNR, CDR2 FQNEAQ (reference sequence). This CDR3 is 16 amino acids long. The CDR3 region is CASSLVASGGQETQYF. DNA of the CDR3: TGTGCCAGCAGCTTAGTAGCTAGCGGGGGACAAGAGACCCAGTACTTC.

The J gene is TRBJ1-2, the V gene TRBV30; D not certain. CDR1 GTSNPN and CDR2 SVGIG come from the germline V gene (reference sequence). V lost 0 bases and J lost 4, with 9 bases in between. The CDR3 totals 13 residues. CDR3 region: CAWSVQQLYGYTF. The CDR3 bases are TGTGCCTGGAGTGTACAACAGCTCTATGGCTACACCTTC. Full variable domain (rest looked up from reference TRBV30 and TRBJ1-2): SQTIHQWPATLVQPVGSPLSLECTVEGTSNPNLYWYRQAAGRGLQLLFYSVGIGQISSEVPQNLSASRPQDRQFILSSKKLLLSDSGFYLCAWSVQQLYGYTFGSGTRLTVV.

This chain links TRBV9 with TRBJ2-6, with D perhaps matching TRBD2 (5 bases). This CDR3 spans 20 amino acids. Deletions cut 0 bases from V and 2 bases from J, with 21 bases between. The V gene's germline CDR1 is SGDLS and CDR2 YYNGEE. CDR3 residues: CASSVAADYALAPGANVLTF. In DNA, the CDR3 is TGTGCCAGCAGCGTAGCAGCTGACTATGCCCTCGCCCCTGGGGCCAACGTCCTGACTTTC.

CDR3 in amino acids: CASSQDLYRGYTF. The CDR3 nucleotides read TGTGCCAGCAGCCAAGATCTTTATCGTGGCTACACCTTC. This chain uses TRBV14 with TRBJ1-2, with D unresolved. CDR1 and CDR2 (germline): SGHDN, FVKESK. The CDR3 is 13 residues long. Trimming took off 0 bases at V and 7 bases at J, with 9 bases between the two ends.

This chain uses TRBV4-2 with TRBJ2-5; the match to TRBD2 covers 10 bases. Germline lookup yields CDR1 LGHNA and CDR2 YNFKEQ. The trim removed 6 bases at V and 5 bases at J, leaving 9 bases unmatched. The CDR3 sequence is 15 residues long. The CDR3 reads CASSVAGGSRETQYF. Written as DNA, the CDR3 is TGTGCCAGCAGTGTAGCGGGGGGCAGTCGGGAGACCCAGTACTTC.

This clone was picked up a small number of times. This sequence joins TRBV19 and TRBJ1-4, with D possibly being TRBD1 (5 bases). CDR1 LNHDA and CDR2 SQIVND come from the germline V gene (reference sequence). This CDR3 contains 16 residues. Trimming pared 6 bases from V and 8 bases from J, leaving 22 bases between. CDR3 nucleotides: TGTGCCAGTAGGGCCCGGACCCCCGGGGGGTACGAAAAACTGTTTTTT. Protein: CASRARTPGGYEKLFF.